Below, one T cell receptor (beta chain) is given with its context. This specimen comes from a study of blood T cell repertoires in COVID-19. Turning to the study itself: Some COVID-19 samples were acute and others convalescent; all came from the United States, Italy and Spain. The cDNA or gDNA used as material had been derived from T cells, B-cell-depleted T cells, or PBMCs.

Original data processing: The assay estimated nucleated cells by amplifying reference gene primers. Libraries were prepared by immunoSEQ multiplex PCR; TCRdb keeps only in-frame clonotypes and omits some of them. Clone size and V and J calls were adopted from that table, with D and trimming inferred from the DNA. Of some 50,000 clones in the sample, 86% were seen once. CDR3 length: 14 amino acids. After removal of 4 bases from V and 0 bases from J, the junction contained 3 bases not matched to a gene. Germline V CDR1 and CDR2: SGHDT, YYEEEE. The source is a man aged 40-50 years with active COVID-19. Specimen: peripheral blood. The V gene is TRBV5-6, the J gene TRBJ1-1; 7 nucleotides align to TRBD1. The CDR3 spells CASSAGQLNTEAFF. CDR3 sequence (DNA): TGTGCCAGCAGCGCGGGACAGTTGAACACTGAAGCTTTCTTT.